These 15 T cell receptor beta chains share one sample of origin, sequenced in a study of blood T cell repertoires in COVID-19. Sequencing was performed with immunoSEQ multiplex PCR; in TCRdb, only in-frame clones are kept and a portion is missing. The table has some 200,000 clones, about nine tenths seen once. Specimen: peripheral blood. The receptors derive from an older man with acute or convalescent COVID-19.

The chain employs TRBV7-9 and TRBJ2-7, with 9 bases aligning to TRBD1. CDR1 is SEHNR and CDR2 is FQNEAQ in the germline V gene (reference sequence). The CDR3 runs 16 residues. V dropped 5 bases and J dropped 4; count of bases not matched to a gene: 12. The CDR3 DNA is TGTGCCAGCAGCCCGGGTGCGGGACAGGGAGTATACGAGCAGTACGTC. Amino acids: CASSPGAGQGVYEQYV.

This chain links TRBV19 with TRBJ1-5; TRBD1 matches 11 bases. Germline lookup yields CDR1 LNHDA and CDR2 SQIVND (reference sequence). V shed 6 bases and J 6 bases; nucleotides not matched to a gene: 7. The CDR3 runs 15 residues. Here the CDR3 DNA reads TGTGCCAGTAGGCCCCGGGGACAGGGGGTTCAGCCCCAGCATTTT. Translating it yields CASRPRGQGVQPQHF.

The chain joins TRBV3-1 (or the pseudogene TRBV3-2) to TRBJ2-5, with D possibly being TRBD1 (6 bases). Trimming left V 3 bases short and J 2 bases short, with 10 bases between. Looked up from germline, CDR1 is LGHDT and CDR2 is YNNKEL (reference sequence). This CDR3 has 14 amino acids. The CDR3 region is CASSQARGQETQYF. The CDR3 nucleotides are TGTGCCAGCAGCCAGGCCAGGGGACAAGAGACCCAGTACTTC.

This chain uses TRBV19 with TRBJ2-6; weak D call: TRBD2 (5 bases). The germline CDR1 and CDR2 sequences are LNHDA and SQIVND (reference sequence). This CDR3 region has 18 residues. Deletions cut 4 bases from V and 0 bases from J, with 16 bases between. CDR3 DNA sequence: TGTGCCAGTAGTACCAGCCCGGGGTCCCCCTCTGGGGCCAACGTCCTGACTTTC. Amino acids: CASSTSPGSPSGANVLTF.

This clone was found a few times. The gene calls are TRBV10-3 and TRBJ1-5; D is undetermined. The CDR3 is 14 residues long. Trimming took off 2 bases at V and 11 bases at J, with 16 bases between the two ends. Per the germline V gene, CDR1 is ENHRY and CDR2 is SYGVKD. This CDR3 is CAISEGTGMMTQHF. CDR3 coding DNA: TGTGCCATCAGTGAGGGCACGGGGATGATGACCCAGCATTTT.

The chain couples TRBV10-3 to TRBJ2-1; 15 bases map to TRBD2. CDR1 and CDR2 (germline): ENHRY, SYGVKD. Unmatched junction bases numbered 6, after V lost 4 bases and J lost 8 bases. CDR3 length: 16 amino acids. CDR3 in amino acids: CAISAGLAGGRDEQFF. Here the CDR3 DNA reads TGTGCCATCAGTGCAGGACTAGCGGGAGGGAGGGATGAGCAGTTCTTC.

The V gene is TRBV7-8, the J gene TRBJ2-7, with D maybe TRBD1 (6 bases). The V end lost 5 bases, the J end lost 4 bases, and 21 bases lay between the germline ends. The CDR3 is made up of 16 amino acids. Germline assignment: CDR1 SGHVS and CDR2 FQNEAQ. For the CDR3, the DNA is TGTGCCAGCAGCGCTAGGCCGGACAGTATTTTATACGAGCAGTACTTC. Encoded protein: CASSARPDSILYEQYF.

The chain uses TRBV9 and TRBJ2-5; 10 bases line up with TRBD2. CDR3 length equals 17 residues. V lost 0 bases to trimming and J lost 5 bases; unmatched junction nucleotides: 10. The germline V gene encodes CDR1 SGDLS and CDR2 YYNGEE. The CDR3 DNA reads as TGTGCCAGCAGCGTAGGGGTGGCTAGCGGGAGTATGGAGACCCAGTACTTC. Translated: CASSVGVASGSMETQYF.

V gene TRBV11-3 combines with J gene TRBJ2-1, with 13 positions matching TRBD2. The CDR3 spans 16 residues. CDR1 and CDR2 (germline): SGHNT, YENEEA. The ends lost 2 bases at V and 5 bases at J; junction bases unmatched: 3. For the CDR3, the DNA is TGTGCCAGCAGCTTAACGGGACTAGCGGGAAACAATGAGCAGTTCTTC. This sequence encodes CASSLTGLAGNNEQFF. The variable domain in full, completed from reference TRBV11-3 and TRBJ2-1, reads EAGVVQSPRYKIIEKKQPVAFWCNPISGHNTLYWYLQNLGQGPELLIRYENEEAVDDSQLPKDRFSAERLKGVDSTLKIQPAELGDSAVYLCASSLTGLAGNNEQFFGPGTRLTVL.

The chain uses TRBV27 and TRBJ2-6, with D possibly being TRBD2 (6 bases). The CDR3 contains 18 residues. V gave up 6 bases and J gave up 1 base, with 19 bases separating them. Germline assignment: CDR1 MNHEY and CDR2 SMNVEV (reference sequence). Here the CDR3 DNA reads TGTGCCAGCAGCTTGGGACTGGATAAGGGTTCTGGGGCCAACGTCCTGACTTTC. Translating it yields CASSLGLDKGSGANVLTF.

This rearrangement joins TRBV19 to TRBJ1-2; no firm D call. CDR3 length equals 13 residues. The V and J ends lost 5 bases and 1 base respectively, with 8 bases between them. From germline, CDR1 is LNHDA and CDR2 SQIVND (reference sequence). The CDR3 region has the DNA TGTGCCAGTAGTCTCCCCGGTAACTATGGCTACACCTTC. This translates into CASSLPGNYGYTF. Supplemented by reference TRBV19 and TRBJ1-2, the full variable domain reads DGGITQSPKYLFRKEGQNVTLSCEQNLNHDAMYWYRQDPGQGLRLIYYSQIVNDFQKGDIAEGYSVSREKKESFPLTVTSAQKNPTAFYLCASSLPGNYGYTFGSGTRLTVV.

The chain is built from TRBV19 and TRBJ2-1; tentative D call: TRBD1 (5 bases). This CDR3 has 12 amino acids. Germline V gene sequence: CDR1 LNHDA, CDR2 SQIVND (reference sequence). V dropped 5 bases and J dropped 7 bases, with 9 bases sitting between them. The chain's CDR3 is CASSRTGNEQFF. The CDR3 nucleotides are TGTGCCAGTAGTCGCACAGGTAATGAGCAGTTCTTC. The whole variable domain, remainder taken from reference TRBV19 and TRBJ2-1, is DGGITQSPKYLFRKEGQNVTLSCEQNLNHDAMYWYRQDPGQGLRLIYYSQIVNDFQKGDIAEGYSVSREKKESFPLTVTSAQKNPTAFYLCASSRTGNEQFFGPGTRLTVL.

The chain recombines TRBV30 with TRBJ1-4; possible D gene TRBD1, 5 bases. CDR3 length: 14 residues. Per germline, CDR1 GTSNPN and CDR2 SVGIG (reference sequence). The V end lost 1 base, the J end lost 3 bases, and 9 bases lay between the germline ends. The CDR3 region has the DNA TGTGCCTGGAGTGAGGGGATGGCTAATGAAAAACTGTTTTTT. Encoded protein: CAWSEGMANEKLFF.

This chain connects TRBV29-1 to TRBJ2-5; 8 positions agree with TRBD1. The V gene end was trimmed by 6 bases and the J gene end by 2 bases; junction bases not matched to a gene: 2. Germline loops: CDR1 SQVTM, CDR2 ANQGSEA. The length of the CDR3 is 12 residues. CDR3 loop: CSVRQGQETQYF. CDR3 sequence (DNA): TGCAGCGTCCGACAGGGGCAAGAGACCCAGTACTTC.

The CDR3 loop is CASSQTGGGEQFF. CDR3 nucleotides: TGTGCCAGCAGCCAGACAGGGGGTGGGGAGCAGTTCTTC. V and J are TRBV3-1 (or the pseudogene TRBV3-2) and TRBJ2-1; 9 bases fit TRBD1. The CDR3 is 13 amino acids. Looked up from germline, CDR1 is LGHDT and CDR2 is YNNKEL (reference sequence). The ends lost 3 bases at V and 10 bases at J; junction bases unmatched: 4.